This TCR beta chain comes out of a study of CD8+CD57+ T cells in acquired aplastic anemia. Study information: Sorted CD4+ and CD8+ cells yielded DNA averaging around 3.2 ug.

In the case of this clonotype: Its antigen is not known. This may come from a read error, since a much larger clone is one base off.

Study-level findings and limits: In CD8+ cells, Simpson's diversity showed no significant difference between patients and controls. Between patients and controls, about 30 CD8+ CDR3 sequences were found in common.

For sequencing, patients were chosen who had shown expansion of CD8+CD57+ cells by flow cytometry. The germline V and J ends were trimmed by 5 bases and 5 bases, with 10 bases remaining between them. CDR3 length equals 12 residues. The use of genomic DNA as template underpinned the TCR beta VDJ and CDR3 profiling. TCRdb processed the reads anew with MiXCR; each CDR3 protein has one entry. The table includes 450,000 to 550,000 distinct CDR3 sequences, around 30% detected once. The rearrangement links TRBV12-3 or TRBV12-4 to TRBJ2-7; perhaps TRBD2 as D (5 bases). Sequenced sample: sorted CD4+, CD8+, or CD8+CD57+ T cells (not recorded which) from PBMCs. The receptor comes from a human donor with aplastic anemia. The CDR3 nucleotides are TGTGCCAGCAGTCCCACTAGGAACGAGCAGTACTTC. This sequence encodes CASSPTRNEQYF.